This TCR beta chain was sequenced in a study of cytomegalovirus exposure and HLA in healthy donors (TCRdb year 2017). In the study overall: The approximately 710 repertoires of the first cohort and the roughly 120 validation repertoires were produced on the same platform, according to a later analysis. A separate validation cohort of about 110 different subjects was used in addition to the roughly 700-subject first cohort. The study aimed to test whether signatures of past pathogen exposure could be identified by cataloging public T cell receptors. To predict cytomegalovirus infection status, the study brought together high-throughput TCR immunosequencing, statistical association of individual TCRs with disease status, and machine learning. Paper-wide results and their limitations: The classifier was reported to diagnose cytomegalovirus status with high specificity and sensitivity in both the original cohort and the validation cohort. The authors suggested that the approach could potentially be extended to other disease states and immunological phenotypes. In the study, some 160 TCR beta chains were listed as associated with cytomegalovirus. In vitro tests confirmed that a few of the cytomegalovirus-associated TCR beta chains recognize cytomegalovirus antigens. Subsequent analysis determined that TCRs grouped into clusters in the first cohort also showed a tendency toward co-occurrence across the 120 or so validation repertoires, and roughly 94% of cluster scores exceeded 0. Most TCR sequences were seen in very few donors, while some public TCRs were found in many individuals. A later analysis had no HLA typing for the validation cohort, so co-occurrence there was scored across all 130 or so repertoires.

Separate from the approximately 700-subject first cohort, the validation cohort of 95 to 150 subjects was the group to which the donors belonged. In regard to this clone: Its antigen is not yet known. One base away there is no much larger clone; base qualities are not given.

Library construction relied on the immunoSEQ multiplex PCR assay. As for how the authors treated the data: To diagnose cytomegalovirus status from the catalog of TCR beta chain sequences, a statistical classification framework was built. This is the immuneACCESS table as TCRdb keeps it, with only in-frame sequences that have V and J called. A part of the clones is gone; compared with another copy, unresolved V genes explain less than half, and the rest is unexplained. That table supplies the V and J calls and clone size; D and trimming were determined from the DNA. The sample yields about 170,000 clones; 89% were counted once. In total, the top ten clones hold 4% to 5% of the sample. The sequencing input was PBMCs. The sequence was collected from a young man in good health and CMV-seropositive.

The CDR3 here reads CASSPPASGTNNEQFF. The nucleotides read TGTGCCAGCTCACCACCGGCTAGCGGCACGAACAATGAGCAGTTCTTC. This chain is built from TRBV18 and TRBJ2-1; TRBD2 agrees with 7 junctional bases. Including cysteine and phenylalanine, the CDR3 has 16 amino acids. Kept here is only the CDR3 DNA, which spans 48 bases and is read in frame from base 1. CDR1 KGHSH and CDR2 LQKENI were looked up in the germline V gene. From V the trimming removes 0 bases and from J it removes 5 bases, while the gene matches leave 7 bases of the junction unaccounted for.